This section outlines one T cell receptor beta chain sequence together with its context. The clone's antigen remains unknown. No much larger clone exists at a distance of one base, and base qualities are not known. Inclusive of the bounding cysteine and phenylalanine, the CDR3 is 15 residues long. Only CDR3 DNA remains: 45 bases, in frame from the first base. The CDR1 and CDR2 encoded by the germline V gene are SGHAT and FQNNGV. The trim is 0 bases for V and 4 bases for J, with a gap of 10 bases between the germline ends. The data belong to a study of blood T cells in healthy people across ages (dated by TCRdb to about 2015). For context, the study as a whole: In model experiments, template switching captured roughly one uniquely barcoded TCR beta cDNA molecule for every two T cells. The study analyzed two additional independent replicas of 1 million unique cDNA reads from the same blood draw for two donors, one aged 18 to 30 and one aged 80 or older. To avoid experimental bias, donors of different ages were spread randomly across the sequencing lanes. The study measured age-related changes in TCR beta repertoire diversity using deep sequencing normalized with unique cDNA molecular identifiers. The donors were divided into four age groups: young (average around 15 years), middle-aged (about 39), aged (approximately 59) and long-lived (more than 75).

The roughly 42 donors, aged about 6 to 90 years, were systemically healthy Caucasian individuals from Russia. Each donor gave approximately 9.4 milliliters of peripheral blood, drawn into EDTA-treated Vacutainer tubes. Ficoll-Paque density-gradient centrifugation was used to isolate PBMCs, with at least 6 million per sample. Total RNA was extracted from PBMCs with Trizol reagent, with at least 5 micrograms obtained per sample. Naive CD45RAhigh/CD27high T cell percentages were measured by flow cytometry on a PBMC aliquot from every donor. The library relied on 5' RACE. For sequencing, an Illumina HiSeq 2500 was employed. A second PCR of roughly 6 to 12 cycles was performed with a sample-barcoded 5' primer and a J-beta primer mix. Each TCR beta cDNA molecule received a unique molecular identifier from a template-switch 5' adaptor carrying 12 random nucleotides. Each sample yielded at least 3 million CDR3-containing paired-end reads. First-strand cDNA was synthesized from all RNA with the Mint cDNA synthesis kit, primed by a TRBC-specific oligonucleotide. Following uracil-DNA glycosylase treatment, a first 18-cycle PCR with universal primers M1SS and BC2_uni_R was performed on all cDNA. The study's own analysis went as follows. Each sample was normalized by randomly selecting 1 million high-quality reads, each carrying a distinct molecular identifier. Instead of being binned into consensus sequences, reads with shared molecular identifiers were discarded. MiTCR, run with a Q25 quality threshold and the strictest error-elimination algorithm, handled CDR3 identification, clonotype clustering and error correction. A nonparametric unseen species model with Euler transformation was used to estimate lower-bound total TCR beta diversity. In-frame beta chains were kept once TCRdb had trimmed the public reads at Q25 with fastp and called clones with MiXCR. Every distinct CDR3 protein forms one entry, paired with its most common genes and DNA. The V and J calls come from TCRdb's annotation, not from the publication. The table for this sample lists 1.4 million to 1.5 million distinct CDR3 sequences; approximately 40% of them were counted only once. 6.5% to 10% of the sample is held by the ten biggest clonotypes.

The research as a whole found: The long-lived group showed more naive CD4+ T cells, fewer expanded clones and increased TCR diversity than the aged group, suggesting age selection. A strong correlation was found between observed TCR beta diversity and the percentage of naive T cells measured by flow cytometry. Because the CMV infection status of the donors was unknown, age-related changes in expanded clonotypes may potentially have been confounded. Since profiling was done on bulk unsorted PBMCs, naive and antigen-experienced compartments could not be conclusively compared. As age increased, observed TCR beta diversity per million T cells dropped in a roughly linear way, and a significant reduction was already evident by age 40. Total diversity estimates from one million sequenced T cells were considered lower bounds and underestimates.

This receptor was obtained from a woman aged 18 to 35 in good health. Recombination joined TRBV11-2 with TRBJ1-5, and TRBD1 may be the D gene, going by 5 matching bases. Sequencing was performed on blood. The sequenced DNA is TGTGCCAGCAGCTTAGAAGCAGGGCCTAATCAGCCCCAGCATTTT. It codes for CASSLEAGPNQPQHF.